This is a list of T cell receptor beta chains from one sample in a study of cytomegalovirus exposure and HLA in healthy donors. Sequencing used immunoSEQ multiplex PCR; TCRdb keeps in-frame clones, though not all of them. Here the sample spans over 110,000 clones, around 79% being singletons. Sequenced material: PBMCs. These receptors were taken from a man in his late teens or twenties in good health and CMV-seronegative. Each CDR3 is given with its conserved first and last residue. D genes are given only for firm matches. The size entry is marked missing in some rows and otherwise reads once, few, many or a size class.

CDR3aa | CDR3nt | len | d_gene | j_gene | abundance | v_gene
CASKTGTGLRAFF | TGTGCCAGCAAGACCGGGACAGGATTAAGAGCTTTCTTT | 13 | TRBD1 | TRBJ1-1 | few | TRBV6-5
CASTLSPQGQETQYF | TGTGCCAGCACCCTATCCCCCCAGGGGCAAGAGACCCAGTACTTC | 15 | . | TRBJ2-5 | . | TRBV11-2
CAFISGANVLTF | TGTGCCTTCATCTCTGGGGCCAACGTCCTGACTTTC | 12 | . | TRBJ2-6 | . | TRBV6-1
CASSLTGSGNTIYF | TGTGCCAGCAGCCTGACAGGGTCTGGAAACACCATATATTTT | 14 | TRBD1 | TRBJ1-3 | few | TRBV5-4
CASSSGGNTEAFF | TGTGCCAGCAGTTCGGGAGGTAACACTGAAGCTTTCTTT | 13 | . | TRBJ1-1 | . | TRBV28
CASSVDRGNEKLFF | TGTGCCAGTAGTGTGGACAGGGGTAATGAAAAACTGTTTTTT | 14 | TRBD1 | TRBJ1-4 | once | TRBV19
CASSLVHRVRNYGYTF | TGTGCCAGCAGCTTGGTTCACAGGGTGAGGAACTATGGCTACACCTTC | 16 | . | TRBJ1-2 | . | TRBV5-6
CASSIARDNNQPQHF | TGTGCCAGTAGTATAGCCCGGGATAACAATCAGCCCCAGCATTTT | 15 | . | TRBJ1-5 | once | TRBV19
CASRTGLWETQYF | TGCGCCAGCAGAACAGGGCTATGGGAGACCCAGTACTTC | 13 | . | TRBJ2-5 | . | TRBV5-1
CASSPPRDREREQYF | TGTGCCAGCAGCCCCCCCCGGGACAGGGAACGCGAGCAGTACTTC | 15 | TRBD1 | TRBJ2-7 | few | TRBV6-6
CASSPGGGPDTQYF | TGCGCCAGCAGCCCGGGGGGGGGTCCAGATACGCAGTATTTT | 14 | TRBD2 | TRBJ2-3 | . | TRBV5-1
CATERQAVTHRPFF | TGTGCCACCGAGAGACAGGCCGTCACCCACCGCCCGTTCTTC | 14 | . | TRBJ2-1 | . | TRBV2
CASSSGRGNQPQHF | TGTGCCAGCAGTTCCGGCAGGGGCAATCAGCCCCAGCATTTT | 14 | . | TRBJ1-5 | . | TRBV6-5
CASSHVTGVHNEQFF | TGCGCCAGCAGCCATGTAACGGGGGTGCACAATGAGCAGTTCTTC | 15 | . | TRBJ2-1 | . | TRBV4-3
CASSERLYEQYF | TGTGCCAGCAGTGAAAGACTCTATGAGCAGTACTTC | 12 | . | TRBJ2-7 | few | TRBV6-1
CASSALAGGELETQYF | TGTGCCAGCAGCGCACTAGCGGGGGGTGAGTTGGAGACCCAGTACTTC | 16 | TRBD2 | TRBJ2-5 | . | TRBV9
CASSLTRGTEAFF | TGTGCCAGCAGTTTAACCAGGGGCACTGAAGCTTTCTTT | 13 | . | TRBJ1-1 | . | TRBV27
CASSLALGQGSYEQYF | TGTGCCAGCAGCTTAGCGCTAGGACAGGGGAGCTACGAGCAGTACTTC | 16 | TRBD1 | TRBJ2-7 | . | TRBV7-8
CASSLGEVVIGQPQHF | TGTGCCAGCAGCTTAGGCGAGGTAGTGATCGGTCAGCCCCAGCATTTT | 16 | . | TRBJ1-5 | . | TRBV7-2
CASSLGQGLGEQYF | TGTGCCAGCAGCCTGGGACAGGGACTGGGCGAGCAGTACTTC | 14 | TRBD1 | TRBJ2-7 | . | TRBV11-3
CASSEDRQDRGRETQYF | TGTGCCAGCAGTGAAGACAGGCAGGACAGAGGTAGAGAGACCCAGTACTTC | 17 | . | TRBJ2-5 | . | TRBV25-1
CASSQERVGNQPQHF | TGCGCCAGCAGCCAAGAGCGGGTAGGCAATCAGCCCCAGCATTTT | 15 | . | TRBJ1-5 | few | TRBV4-3
CASSMGQGAYEQYF | TGTGCCAGTAGTATGGGACAAGGGGCCTACGAGCAGTACTTC | 14 | . | TRBJ2-7 | . | TRBV19
CASSLGDRGLQETQYF | TGCGCCAGCAGCTTGGGGGACAGGGGATTACAAGAGACCCAGTACTTC | 16 | TRBD1 | TRBJ2-5 | . | TRBV7-9
CASRDRAGYTF | TGCGCCAGCAGGGACAGGGCTGGCTACACCTTC | 11 | TRBD1 | TRBJ1-2 | . | TRBV5-1
CASSLRQGAEGYTF | TGTGCCAGCAGCCTCAGACAGGGGGCTGAAGGCTACACCTTC | 14 | TRBD1 | TRBJ1-2 | once | TRBV13
CASSLVGDNQPQHF | TGTGCCAGCAGCTTAGTAGGGGACAATCAGCCCCAGCATTTT | 14 | . | TRBJ1-5 | . | TRBV7-9
CASTRSWDSSYEQYF | TGTGCCAGCACCCGTAGCTGGGACAGCTCCTACGAGCAGTACTTC | 15 | TRBD1 | TRBJ2-7 | . | TRBV9
CASSTSQEQYF | TGTGCCAGTAGTACGAGTCAAGAGCAGTACTTC | 11 | . | TRBJ2-7 | . | TRBV19
CASSPVGDEQYF | TGTGCCAGCAGCCCGGTGGGAGACGAGCAGTACTTC | 12 | . | TRBJ2-7 | . | TRBV11-2
CASSLGLPRNTEAFF | TGCGCCAGCAGCCTGGGACTCCCAAGGAACACTGAAGCTTTCTTT | 15 | . | TRBJ1-1 | . | TRBV5-1
CASSPGQVNSGNTIYF | TGTGCCAGCAGCCCCGGACAGGTTAACTCTGGAAACACCATATATTTT | 16 | TRBD1 | TRBJ1-3 | few | TRBV5-4
CASSLGQGVTEAFF | TGTGCCAGCAGCTTGGGGCAGGGGGTCACTGAAGCTTTCTTT | 14 | TRBD1 | TRBJ1-1 | . | TRBV13
CASSSYEGGGTEAFF | TGTGCCAGCAGCTCTTACGAGGGAGGGGGCACTGAAGCTTTCTTT | 15 | . | TRBJ1-1 | . | TRBV7-2
CSVSLSAPEKLFF | TGCAGCGTTAGTCTAAGCGCGCCTGAAAAACTGTTTTTT | 13 | . | TRBJ1-4 | . | TRBV29-1
CASRLPGQVYGYTF | TGTGCCAGCAGACTCCCGGGACAGGTTTATGGCTACACCTTC | 14 | TRBD1 | TRBJ1-2 | . | TRBV6-1
CASSRPGGAREKLFF | TGTGCCAGCAGCAGGCCGGGAGGGGCTCGCGAAAAACTGTTTTTT | 15 | . | TRBJ1-4 | . | TRBV9
CASSPPLAAPEIAQYF | TGTGCCAGCTCACCACCTCTAGCGGCCCCGGAGATCGCGCAGTATTTT | 16 | TRBD2 | TRBJ2-3 | . | TRBV18
CASRTGDQEKLFF | TGTGCCAGCAGGACAGGGGATCAAGAAAAACTGTTTTTT | 13 | TRBD1 | TRBJ1-4 | few | TRBV25-1
CASSREPNSPLHF | TGTGCCAGCAGCCGGGAGCCCAATTCACCCCTCCACTTT | 13 | . | TRBJ1-6 | . | TRBV14
CASSFRTGSNQPQHF | TGCGCCAGCAGCTTCCGGACAGGGAGCAATCAGCCCCAGCATTTT | 15 | TRBD1 | TRBJ1-5 | . | TRBV4-3
CAWIPQRTSGGAYEQFF | TGTGCCTGGATACCCCAAAGGACTAGCGGGGGGGCTTATGAGCAGTTCTTC | 17 | TRBD2 | TRBJ2-1 | . | TRBV30
CASSYSGDSNQPQHF | TGTGCCAGCAGTTACTCGGGAGACAGCAATCAGCCCCAGCATTTT | 15 | . | TRBJ1-5 | . | TRBV6-5
CASSLFSTDTQYF | TGTGCCAGCAGCCTCTTCAGCACAGATACGCAGTATTTT | 13 | . | TRBJ2-3 | . | TRBV7-2
CASSLSVSYEQYF | TGTGCCAGCAGCTTATCTGTTTCCTACGAGCAGTACTTC | 13 | . | TRBJ2-7 | . | TRBV7-8
CASSVGGSLQETQYF | TGTGCCAGCAGCGTAGGAGGTAGTCTCCAAGAGACCCAGTACTTC | 15 | . | TRBJ2-5 | few | TRBV9
CASSTATGELFF | TGTGCCAGCAGCACAGCCACCGGGGAGCTGTTTTTT | 12 | . | TRBJ2-2 | . | TRBV9
CASSLTLPRGGLNTEAFF | TGTGCCAGCAGCTTGACTCTGCCTAGAGGGGGCCTGAACACTGAAGCTTTCTTT | 18 | TRBD1 | TRBJ1-1 | . | TRBV5-6
CASSLQGSETQYF | TGTGCCAGCAGCTTACAGGGTTCGGAGACCCAGTACTTC | 13 | . | TRBJ2-5 | . | TRBV11-3
CSSSPWQATNEKLFF | TGTTCCAGCAGCCCCTGGCAGGCCACTAATGAAAAACTGTTTTTT | 15 | . | TRBJ1-4 | . | TRBV7-9